Sequencing of this T cell receptor beta chain was carried out in a study of cytomegalovirus exposure and HLA in healthy donors. V shed 4 bases and J 5 bases; nucleotides not matched to a gene: 4. Germline lookup yields CDR1 SGHTA and CDR2 FQGNSA. The CDR3 consists of 14 residues. The study's findings and limits: Some TCR beta chains (approximately 180 of them) were listed as cytomegalovirus-associated.

PCR involved 60 Vbeta and 13 Jbeta primers. In the study's own analysis: Unique TCR beta chains totaled some 81 million in a later count, with around 11 million of them shared. Generated by immunoSEQ multiplex PCR, the TCRdb table keeps only in-frame clones and is missing some. The D gene and trimming were derived from the DNA, and the V and J assignments and clone size from that table. The sample has around 160,000 clones. A note on this clone: Its antigen is unidentified.

The material sequenced was PBMCs. The chain carries TRBV7-2 and TRBJ2-2, with 7 bases that match TRBD2. This clonotype was sampled from a woman in her forties or fifties in good health and CMV-seronegative. The CDR3 coding sequence is TGTGCCAGCAGCTCCCGGGGAGGGACCGGGGAGCTGTTTTTT. It codes for CASSSRGGTGELFF.